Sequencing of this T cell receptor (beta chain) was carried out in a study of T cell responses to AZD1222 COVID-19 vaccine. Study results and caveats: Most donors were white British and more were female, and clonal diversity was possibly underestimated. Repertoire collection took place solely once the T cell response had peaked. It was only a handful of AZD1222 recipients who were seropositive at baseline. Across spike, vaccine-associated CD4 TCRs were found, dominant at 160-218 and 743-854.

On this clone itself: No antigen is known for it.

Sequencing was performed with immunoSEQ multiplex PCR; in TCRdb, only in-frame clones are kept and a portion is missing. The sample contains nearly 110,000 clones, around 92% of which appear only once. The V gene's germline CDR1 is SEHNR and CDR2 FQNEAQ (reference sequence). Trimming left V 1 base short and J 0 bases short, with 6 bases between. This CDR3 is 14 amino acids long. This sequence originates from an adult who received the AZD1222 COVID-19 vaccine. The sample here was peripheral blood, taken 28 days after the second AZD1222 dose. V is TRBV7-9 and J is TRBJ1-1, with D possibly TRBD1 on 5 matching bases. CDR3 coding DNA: TGTGCCAGCAGCTTAGACAGGATGAACACTGAAGCTTTCTTT. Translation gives CASSLDRMNTEAFF.